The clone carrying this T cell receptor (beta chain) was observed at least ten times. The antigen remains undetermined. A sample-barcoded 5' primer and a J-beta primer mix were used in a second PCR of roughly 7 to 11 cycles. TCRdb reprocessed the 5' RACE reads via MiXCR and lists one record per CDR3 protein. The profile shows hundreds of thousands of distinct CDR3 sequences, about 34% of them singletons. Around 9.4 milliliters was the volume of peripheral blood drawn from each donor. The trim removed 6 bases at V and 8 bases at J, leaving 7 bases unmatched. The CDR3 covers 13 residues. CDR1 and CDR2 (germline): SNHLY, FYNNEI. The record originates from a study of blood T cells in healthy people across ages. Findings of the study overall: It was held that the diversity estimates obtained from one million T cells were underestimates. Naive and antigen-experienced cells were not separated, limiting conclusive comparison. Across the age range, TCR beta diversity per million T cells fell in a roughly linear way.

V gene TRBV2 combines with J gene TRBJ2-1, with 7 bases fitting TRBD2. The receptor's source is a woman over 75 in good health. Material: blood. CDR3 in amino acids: CASRERGWDEQFF. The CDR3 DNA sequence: TGTGCCAGCAGGGAGCGGGGCTGGGATGAGCAGTTCTTC. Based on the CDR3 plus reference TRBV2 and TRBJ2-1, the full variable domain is EPEVTQTPSHQVTQMGQEVILRCVPISNHLYFYWYRQILGQKVEFLVSFYNNEISEKSEIFDDQFSVERPDGSNFTLKIRSTKLEDSAMYFCASRERGWDEQFFGPGTRLTVL.